This TCR beta chain came from a study of T-cell reconstitution after alpha-beta-depleted transplantation in children. General observations from the study: TCRbeta diversity was high at day 60 in some patients (a result of surviving recipient T cells and thymic progenitors). There were reportedly several hundred expanded graft clones from which alpha-beta T cells came about two months after transplant. The main origin of T-cell counts and diversity one year after transplant was newly produced T cells.

V was pared by 7 bases and J by 1 base, with 16 bases between. CDR3 length equals 15 residues. Germline V lookup: CDR1 ENHRY, CDR2 SYGVKD. Unique molecular identifiers featured in how the TCRbeta library was prepared. MiXCR, run by TCRdb on the PCR reads, gives a single entry per CDR3 protein. The sample shows about 210,000 distinct CDR3 sequences, approximately 15% of them seen only once. Remarks on this clonotype: The target antigen is unknown.

The sample here was PBMCs, mostly from graft donor cells, taken 360 days after TCRalphabeta/CD19-depleted stem cell transplant. The genes are TRBV10-3 and TRBJ1-1; D remains unclear. This clonotype originated in a male patient aged 2 to 9 who had a stem cell transplant for acute lymphoblastic leukemia, so the T cells may come from the graft donor. CDR3 sequence: CAITLDGETNTEAFF. The DNA of the CDR3 is TGTGCCATCACTCTCGACGGGGAGACGAACACTGAAGCTTTCTTT.